These 5 T cell receptor beta chains originate from one sample sequenced in a study of blood T cells in healthy people across ages. A second PCR, run for about 7 to 12 cycles, used a sample-barcoded 5' primer plus a J-beta primer mix. TCRdb fed the 5' RACE reads into MiXCR, producing one record per CDR3 protein. The sample has some 1.5 million distinct CDR3 sequences, under 55% seen once. The specimen sequenced was blood. These receptors were collected from a woman aged 18-29 years in good health.

This chain uses TRBV20-1 with TRBJ2-1; unclear D gene. Germline values: CDR1 DFQATT, CDR2 SNEGSKA (reference sequence). Trimming cost V 6 bases and J 8 bases, with 5 bases left between them. The CDR3 has 9 residues. The DNA for the CDR3 is TGCAGTGCCACCTATGAGCAGTTCTTC. It yields the protein CSATYEQFF.

The DNA for the CDR3 is TGTGCCAGCACCGACTTGAGCGGGAGGGCCGTCTACAATGAGCAGTTCTTC. This sequence encodes CASTDLSGRAVYNEQFF. The chain carries TRBV6-6 and TRBJ2-1; 10 bases line up with TRBD2. Per germline, CDR1 MNHNY and CDR2 SVGAGI (reference sequence). This CDR3 region has 17 residues. J gave up 3 bases and V 7 bases, and 12 bases lay outside the gene matches.

The chain employs TRBV11-1 and TRBJ2-5, with 7 bases matching TRBD2. CDR1 is SGHAT and CDR2 is FQDESV in the germline V gene (reference sequence). The CDR3 runs 14 residues. V lost 5 bases to trimming and J lost 11 bases; unmatched junction nucleotides: 14. CDR3 sequence (DNA): TGTGCCAGCAGCCCAACGGGAGGTCCCAATGAGCAGTACTTC. Protein sequence: CASSPTGGPNEQYF.

The chain carries TRBV14 and TRBJ2-3, with TRBD2 as a possible D gene (5 bases). CDR1 is SGHDN and CDR2 is FVKESK in the germline V gene. V was trimmed by 9 bases and J by 4 bases, leaving 14 bases between them. The CDR3 consists of 13 residues. CDR3 region: CASSATDADTQYF. CDR3 DNA sequence: TGTGCCAGTAGCGCCACAGACGCAGATACGCAGTATTTT.

V usage is TRBV12-3 or TRBV12-4 and J usage is TRBJ2-4; D may be TRBD1 (5 bases). The CDR3 is 15 amino acids. V dropped 1 base and J dropped 6 bases, with 13 bases sitting between them. This chain's CDR3 is CASSLGSQGVNIQYF. Written as DNA, the CDR3 is TGTGCCAGCAGTTTAGGAAGCCAGGGTGTAAACATTCAGTACTTC.